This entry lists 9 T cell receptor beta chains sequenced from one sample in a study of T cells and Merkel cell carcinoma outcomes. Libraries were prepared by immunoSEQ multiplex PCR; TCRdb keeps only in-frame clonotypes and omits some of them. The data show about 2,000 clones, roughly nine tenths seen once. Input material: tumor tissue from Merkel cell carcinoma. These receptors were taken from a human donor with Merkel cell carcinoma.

The CDR3 sequence: CASSEYDLSQANEQFF. As DNA, the CDR3 is TGTGCCAGCAGTGAGTATGACCTATCCCAAGCCAATGAGCAGTTCTTC. This chain joins TRBV6-4 and TRBJ2-1; unclear D gene. Germline CDR1 reads MRHNA; CDR2 reads SNTAGT. V lost 3 bases and J 6 bases, leaving 18 bases between the germline ends. The CDR3 extends over 16 amino acids.

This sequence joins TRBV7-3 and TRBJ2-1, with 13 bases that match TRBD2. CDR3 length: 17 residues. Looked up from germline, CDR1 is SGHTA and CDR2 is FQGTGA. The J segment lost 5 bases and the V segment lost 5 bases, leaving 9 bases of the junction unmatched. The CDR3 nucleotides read TGTGCCAGCAGCCCAGGCCCACTAGCGGGGGGGAACAATGAGCAGTTCTTC. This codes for CASSPGPLAGGNNEQFF.

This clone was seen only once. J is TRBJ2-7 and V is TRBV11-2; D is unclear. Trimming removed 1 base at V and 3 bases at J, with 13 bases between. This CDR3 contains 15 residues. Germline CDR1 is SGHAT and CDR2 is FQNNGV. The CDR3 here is CASSLGVGQNYEQYF. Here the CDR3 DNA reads TGTGCCAGCAGCTTAGGGGTAGGGCAGAACTACGAGCAGTACTTC.

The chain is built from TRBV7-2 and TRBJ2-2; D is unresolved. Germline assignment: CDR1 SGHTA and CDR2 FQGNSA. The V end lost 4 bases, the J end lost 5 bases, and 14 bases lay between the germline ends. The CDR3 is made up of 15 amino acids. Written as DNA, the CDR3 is TGTGCCAGCAGCTACGCTTCGGGCACTACCGGGGAGCTGTTTTTT. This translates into CASSYASGTTGELFF.

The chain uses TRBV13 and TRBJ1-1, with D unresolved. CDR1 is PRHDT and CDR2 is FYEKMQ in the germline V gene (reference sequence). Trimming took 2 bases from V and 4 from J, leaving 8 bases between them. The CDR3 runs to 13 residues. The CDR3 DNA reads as TGTGCCAGCAGCTTAACACGAGGCACTGAAGCTTTCTTT. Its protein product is CASSLTRGTEAFF.

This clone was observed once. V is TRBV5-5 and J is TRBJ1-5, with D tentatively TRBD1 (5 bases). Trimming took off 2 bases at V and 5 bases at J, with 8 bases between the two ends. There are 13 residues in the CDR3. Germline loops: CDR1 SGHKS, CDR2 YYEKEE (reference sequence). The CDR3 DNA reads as TGTGCCAGCAGCTTCAGGGAACATCAGCCCCAGCATTTT. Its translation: CASSFREHQPQHF.

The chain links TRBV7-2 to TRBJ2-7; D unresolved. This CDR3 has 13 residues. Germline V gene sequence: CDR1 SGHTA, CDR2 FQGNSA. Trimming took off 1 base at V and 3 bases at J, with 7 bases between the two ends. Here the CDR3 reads CASSLVQHYEQYF. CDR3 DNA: TGTGCCAGCAGCTTAGTTCAGCACTACGAGCAGTACTTC.

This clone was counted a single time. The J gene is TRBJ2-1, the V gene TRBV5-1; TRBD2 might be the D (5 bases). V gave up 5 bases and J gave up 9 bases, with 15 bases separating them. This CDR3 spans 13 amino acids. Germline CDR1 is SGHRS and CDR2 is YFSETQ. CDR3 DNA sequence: TGCGCCAGCAGTCTCTTTGGCGGGCTTGAGCAGTTCTTC. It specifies CASSLFGGLEQFF.

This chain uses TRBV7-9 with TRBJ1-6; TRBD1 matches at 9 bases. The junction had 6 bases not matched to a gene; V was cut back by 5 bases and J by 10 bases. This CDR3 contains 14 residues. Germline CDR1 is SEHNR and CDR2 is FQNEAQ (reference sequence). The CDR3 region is CASSRTGENSPLHF. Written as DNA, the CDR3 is TGTGCCAGCAGCCGGACAGGGGAGAACTCACCCCTCCACTTT. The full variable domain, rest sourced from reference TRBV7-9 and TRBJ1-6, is DTGVSQNPRHKITKRGQNVTFRCDPISEHNRLYWYRQTLGQGPEFLTYFQNEAQLEKSRLLSDRFSAERPKGSFSTLEIQRTEQGDSAMYLCASSRTGENSPLHFGNGTRLTVT.